The clone carrying this T cell receptor (beta chain) was found a few times. As yet, its antigen is unknown. Two oligonucleotides, mixed equimolar, formed the beta constant-region primer covering TRBC1 and TRBC2. Four rounds of PCR amplified the ligated cDNA using nested alpha and beta constant-region primers plus SP2. From the UMI-ligation and nested PCR reads, TCRdb called clonotypes with MiXCR, one entry per CDR3 protein. The table shows more than 120,000 distinct CDR3 sequences, with approximately 18% occurring only once. V gave up 4 bases and J gave up 9 bases; unmatched junction bases: 6. Germline assignment: CDR1 LNHDA and CDR2 SQIVND (reference sequence). The CDR3 spans 14 residues. These data originate in a study of naive and memory T cell subsets. Study-wide points: Especially in CD8 cells, naive repertoires contained a few larger clonotypes, possibly CD45RA-re-expressing memory cells. Expression changes during T cell differentiation may affect RNA-based TCR counts. Naive and memory repertoire findings lacked a ground truth for validation.

The rearrangement uses TRBV19 and TRBJ2-1; 10 nucleotides match TRBD1. This clonotype originated in a human donor in good health. Specimen: naive CD8+ T cells from blood. DNA for the CDR3: TGTGCCAGTAGTACGGGACAGGGGCTTGGTGAGCAGTTCTTC. It is translated as CASSTGQGLGEQFF.